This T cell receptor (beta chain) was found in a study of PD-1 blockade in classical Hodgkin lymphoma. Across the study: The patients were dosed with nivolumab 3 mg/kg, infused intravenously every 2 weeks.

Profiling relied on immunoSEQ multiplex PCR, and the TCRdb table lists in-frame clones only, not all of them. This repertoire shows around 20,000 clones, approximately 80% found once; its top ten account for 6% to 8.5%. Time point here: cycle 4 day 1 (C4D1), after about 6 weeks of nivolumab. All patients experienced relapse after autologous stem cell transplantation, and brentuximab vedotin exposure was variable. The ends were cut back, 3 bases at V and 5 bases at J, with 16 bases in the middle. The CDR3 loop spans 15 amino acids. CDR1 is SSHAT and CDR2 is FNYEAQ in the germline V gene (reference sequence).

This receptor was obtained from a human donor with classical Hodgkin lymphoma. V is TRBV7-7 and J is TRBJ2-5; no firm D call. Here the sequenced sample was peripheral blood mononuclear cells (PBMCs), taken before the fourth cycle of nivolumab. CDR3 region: CASSFRNLGAETQYF. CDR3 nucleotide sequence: TGTGCCAGCAGCTTTAGAAATCTAGGAGCGGAGACCCAGTACTTC.